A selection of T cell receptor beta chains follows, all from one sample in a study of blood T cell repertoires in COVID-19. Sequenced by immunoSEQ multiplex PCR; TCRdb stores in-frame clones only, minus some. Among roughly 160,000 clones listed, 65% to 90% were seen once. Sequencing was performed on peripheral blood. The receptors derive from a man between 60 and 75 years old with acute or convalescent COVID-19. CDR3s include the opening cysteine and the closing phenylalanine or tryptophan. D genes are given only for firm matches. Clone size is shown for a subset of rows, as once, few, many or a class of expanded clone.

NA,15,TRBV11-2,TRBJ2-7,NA,CASSLDKTQVYEQYF,TGTGCCAGCAGCTTAGATAAAACACAGGTCTACGAGCAGTACTTC
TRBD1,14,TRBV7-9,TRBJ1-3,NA,CASSFQGAGNTIYF,TGTGCCAGCAGCTTCCAGGGGGCTGGAAACACCATATATTTT
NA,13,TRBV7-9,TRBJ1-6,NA,CASSPEAESPLHF,TGTGCCAGCAGCCCTGAGGCGGAGTCACCCCTCCACTTT
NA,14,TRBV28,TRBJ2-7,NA,CASSFLGGSYEQYF,TGTGCCAGCAGTTTCCTAGGGGGATCCTACGAGCAGTACTTC
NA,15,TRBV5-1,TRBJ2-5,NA,CASSLFNSGQETQYF,TGCGCCAGCAGCTTGTTCAACTCCGGCCAAGAGACCCAGTACTTC
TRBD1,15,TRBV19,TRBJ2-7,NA,CASSHPGQVSYEQYF,TGTGCCAGTAGCCACCCGGGACAGGTCTCCTACGAGCAGTACTTC
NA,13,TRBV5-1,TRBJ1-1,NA,CASTSGQLTEAFF,TGCGCCAGCACCTCTGGGCAGCTAACTGAAGCTTTCTTT
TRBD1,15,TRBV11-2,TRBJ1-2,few,CASSSKRTGSAGYTF,TGTGCCAGCAGCTCGAAGCGGACAGGGTCGGCTGGCTACACCTTC
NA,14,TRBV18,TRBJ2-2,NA,CASSPLADTGELFF,TGTGCCAGCTCACCACTAGCAGATACCGGGGAGCTGTTTTTT
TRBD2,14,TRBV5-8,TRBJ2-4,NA,CASSGGLAENIQYF,TGTGCCAGCAGCGGTGGACTAGCGGAAAACATTCAGTACTTC
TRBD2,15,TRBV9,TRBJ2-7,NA,CASSVGLAGNYEQYF,TGTGCCAGCAGCGTGGGACTAGCGGGGAACTACGAGCAGTACTTC
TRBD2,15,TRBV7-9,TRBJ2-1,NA,CASSFFLAGNNEQFF,TGTGCCAGCAGCTTTTTTCTAGCGGGTAACAATGAGCAGTTCTTC
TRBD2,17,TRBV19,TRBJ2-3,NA,CASSIVTSGSGTDTQYF,TGTGCCAGTAGTATAGTAACTAGCGGGAGTGGCACAGATACGCAGTATTTT
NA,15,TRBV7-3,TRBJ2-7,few,CASSLDGGTAYEQYF,TGTGCCAGCAGCTTAGATGGCGGGACAGCCTACGAGCAGTACTTC
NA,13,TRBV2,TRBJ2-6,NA,CASRTAGANVLTF,TGTGCCAGCAGGACAGCTGGGGCCAACGTCCTGACTTTC
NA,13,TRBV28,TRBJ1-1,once,CASRDSTVAEAFF,TGTGCCAGCAGAGACAGCACCGTGGCTGAAGCTTTCTTT
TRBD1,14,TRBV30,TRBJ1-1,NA,CAWSVQGAWTEAFF,TGTGCCTGGAGTGTACAGGGGGCCTGGACTGAAGCTTTCTTT
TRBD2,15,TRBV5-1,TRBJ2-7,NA,CASSFLAGGPGEQYF,TGCGCCAGCAGCTTCCTAGCGGGAGGGCCGGGTGAGCAGTACTTC
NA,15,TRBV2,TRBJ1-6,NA,CASSARATNNSPLHF,TGTGCCAGCAGTGCCAGGGCAACAAATAATTCACCCCTCCACTTT
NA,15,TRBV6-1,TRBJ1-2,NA,CASSEGYRRSYGYTF,TGTGCCAGCAGTGAAGGGTATAGGCGGAGCTATGGCTACACCTTC
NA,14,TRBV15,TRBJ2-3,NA,CATSFAGTTDTQYF,TGTGCCACCAGCTTCGCGGGGACCACAGATACGCAGTATTTT
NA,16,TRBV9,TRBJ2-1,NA,CASSVVSGSSYNEQFF,TGTGCCAGCAGCGTAGTTTCCGGGTCCTCCTACAATGAGCAGTTCTTC
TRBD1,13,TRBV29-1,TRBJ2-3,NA,CSGSGTGGNTQYF,TGCAGCGGCTCCGGGACAGGGGGTAATACGCAGTATTTT
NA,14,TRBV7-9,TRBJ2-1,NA,CATRAGRERNEQFF,TGTGCCACCCGAGCGGGCAGGGAAAGGAATGAGCAGTTCTTC
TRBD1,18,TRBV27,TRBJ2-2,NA,CASSPPGQGSANTGELFF,TGTGCCAGCAGTCCGCCGGGACAGGGGAGCGCGAACACCGGGGAGCTGTTTTTT
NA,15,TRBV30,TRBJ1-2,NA,CAWSVGGARSLGYTF,TGTGCCTGGAGTGTAGGTGGGGCGCGATCGCTGGGCTACACCTTC
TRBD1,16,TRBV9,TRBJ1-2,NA,CASSVGVLQGSYGYTF,TGTGCCAGCAGCGTTGGAGTTCTACAGGGGTCCTATGGCTACACCTTC
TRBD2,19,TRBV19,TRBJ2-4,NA,CASSLPGLAGVRAKNIQYF,TGTGCCAGTAGTCTTCCGGGACTAGCGGGAGTCAGAGCCAAAAACATTCAGTACTTC
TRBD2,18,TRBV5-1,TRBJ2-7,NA,CASSSGFHRLADSYEQYF,TGCGCCAGCAGCTCGGGTTTTCATCGACTAGCGGATTCCTACGAGCAGTACTTC
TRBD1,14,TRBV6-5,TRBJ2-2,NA,CASSNRGSAGELFF,TGTGCCAGCAGTAACAGGGGATCGGCCGGGGAGCTGTTTTTT
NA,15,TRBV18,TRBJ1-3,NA,CASSPRQPPGDTIYF,TGTGCCAGCTCACCGCGGCAGCCACCGGGAGACACCATATATTTT
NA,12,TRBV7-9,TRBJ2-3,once,CASRSGGDTQYF,TGTGCCAGCAGGAGTGGTGGAGATACGCAGTATTTT
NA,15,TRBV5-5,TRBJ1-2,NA,CASSSRGGSTGGYTF,TGTGCCAGCAGCTCCCGGGGAGGATCTACGGGCGGCTACACCTTC
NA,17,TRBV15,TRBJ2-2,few,CATSGYLTGSGTGELFF,TGTGCCACCAGCGGGTACCTCACCGGGAGCGGAACCGGGGAGCTGTTTTTT
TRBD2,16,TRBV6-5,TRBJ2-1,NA,CASSYGGLAAYNEQFF,TGTGCCAGCAGTTACGGCGGCCTAGCGGCATACAATGAGCAGTTCTTC
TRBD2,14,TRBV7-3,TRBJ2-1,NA,CASSQKGLTGGQFF,TGTGCCAGCAGCCAAAAGGGACTAACCGGGGGGCAGTTCTTC
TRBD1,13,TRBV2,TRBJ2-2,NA,CATQDREAGELFF,TGTGCCACCCAGGACAGGGAGGCCGGGGAGCTGTTTTTT
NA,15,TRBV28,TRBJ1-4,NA,CASSLGTSTNEKLFF,TGTGCCAGCAGTTTAGGCACCTCAACTAATGAAAAACTGTTTTTT
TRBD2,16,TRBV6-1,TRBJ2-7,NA,CASSGYRAGATYEQYF,TGTGCCAGCAGTGGGTACCGAGCGGGAGCAACCTACGAGCAGTACTTC